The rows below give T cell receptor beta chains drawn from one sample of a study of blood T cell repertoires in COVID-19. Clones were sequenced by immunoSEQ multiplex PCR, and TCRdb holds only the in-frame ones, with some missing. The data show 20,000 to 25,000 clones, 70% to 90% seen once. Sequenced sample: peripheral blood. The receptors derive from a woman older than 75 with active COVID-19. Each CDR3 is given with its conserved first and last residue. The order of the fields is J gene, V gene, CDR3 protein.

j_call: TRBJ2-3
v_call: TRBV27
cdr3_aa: CASSFQRGTRTDTQYF

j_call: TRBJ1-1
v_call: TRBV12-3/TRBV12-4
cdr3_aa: CASGREQEAFF

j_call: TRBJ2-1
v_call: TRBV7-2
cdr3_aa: CASSSLAGGTSTGRFF

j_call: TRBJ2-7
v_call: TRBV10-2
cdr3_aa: CATLPGLTYEQYF

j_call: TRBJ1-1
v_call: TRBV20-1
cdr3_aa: CSASGGVAAFF

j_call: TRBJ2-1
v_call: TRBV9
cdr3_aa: CASSPSSGGAYNEQFF

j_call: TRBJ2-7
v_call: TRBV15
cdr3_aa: CATSRDRGTGTYEQYF

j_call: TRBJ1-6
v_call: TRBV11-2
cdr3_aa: CASSLEPGFNSPLHF

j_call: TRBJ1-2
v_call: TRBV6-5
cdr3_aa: CASNQQGVSGYTF

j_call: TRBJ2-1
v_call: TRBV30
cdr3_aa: CAWSGGLAGYNEQFF

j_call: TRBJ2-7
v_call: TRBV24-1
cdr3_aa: CATRPAGGLYEQYF

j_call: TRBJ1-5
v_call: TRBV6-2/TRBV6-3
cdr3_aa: CASSYPSTLGQPQHF

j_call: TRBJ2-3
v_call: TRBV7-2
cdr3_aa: CASSTRLAADTQYF

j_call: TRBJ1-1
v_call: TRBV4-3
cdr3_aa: CASSQETAASMNTEAFF

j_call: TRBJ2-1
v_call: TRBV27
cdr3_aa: CASSLLAGENSYNEQFF

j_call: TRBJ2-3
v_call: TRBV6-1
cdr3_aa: CASSERVAGGHTDTQYF